What follows is one T cell receptor beta chain and its context. Measured with immunoSEQ multiplex PCR; TCRdb has only the in-frame clones, and not every one. This table has 45,000 to 55,000 clones, about 87% appearing once. This specimen comes from a study of T cell changes during pregnancy in multiple sclerosis. This sequence was found in a female donor with multiple sclerosis, enrolled in a pregnancy study. This specimen was peripheral blood, taken in the first trimester of pregnancy.

DNA of the CDR3: TGTGCCAGTAGTATTTCCAGGAGGGACTACGAGCAGTACTTC. Encoded protein: CASSISRRDYEQYF. This rearrangement joins TRBV19 to TRBJ2-7, with a weak D call TRBD2 (6 bases). The CDR3 extends over 14 amino acids. CDR1 LNHDA and CDR2 SQIVND come from the germline V gene (reference sequence). Trimming shortened V by 3 bases and J by 3 bases, and 12 bases separated the two germline ends.